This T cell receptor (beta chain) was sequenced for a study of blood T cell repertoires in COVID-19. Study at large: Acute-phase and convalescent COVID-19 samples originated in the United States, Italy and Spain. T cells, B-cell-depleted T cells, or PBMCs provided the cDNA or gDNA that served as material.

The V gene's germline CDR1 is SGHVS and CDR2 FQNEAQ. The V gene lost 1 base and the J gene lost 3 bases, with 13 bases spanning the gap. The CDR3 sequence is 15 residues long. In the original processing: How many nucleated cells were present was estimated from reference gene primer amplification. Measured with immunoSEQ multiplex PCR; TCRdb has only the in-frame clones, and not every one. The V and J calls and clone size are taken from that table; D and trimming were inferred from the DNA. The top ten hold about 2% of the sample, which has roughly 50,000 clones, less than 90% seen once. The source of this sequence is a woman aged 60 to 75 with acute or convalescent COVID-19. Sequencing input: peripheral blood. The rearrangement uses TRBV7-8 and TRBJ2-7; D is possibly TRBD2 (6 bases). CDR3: CASSLGGGPGYEQYF. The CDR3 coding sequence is TGTGCCAGCAGCTTAGGCGGAGGGCCAGGCTACGAGCAGTACTTC.